The 29 T cell receptor beta chains below come from one sample, sequenced in a study of identical twins. TCRdb reprocessed the 5' RACE reads via MiXCR and lists one record per CDR3 protein. The sample consists of hundreds of thousands of distinct CDR3 sequences, more than 20% of them appearing once. These records were also assigned to another study, of yellow fever vaccine responses in identical twins.

The sequenced sample was CD4+ T cells sorted from blood. These receptors originate from a woman under 30 in good health.

A few counts support this clonotype. The chain uses TRBV3-1 and TRBJ2-1; possible D gene TRBD2, 6 bases. The CDR3 covers 16 residues. CDR1 is LGHDT and CDR2 is YNNKEL in the germline V gene (reference sequence). V was trimmed by 1 base and J by 2 bases, leaving 12 bases between them. The CDR3 DNA sequence: TGTGCCAGCAGCCAAGCCAGCGGGCCAACCTACAATGAGCAGTTCTTC. Translated, it gives CASSQASGPTYNEQFF.

This clonotype was detected only a few times. The gene calls are TRBV27 and TRBJ2-7; 8 bases match TRBD2. Germline CDR1 MNHEY, CDR2 SMNVEV (reference sequence). Trimming removed 5 bases from V and 1 base from J; junction bases left unmatched: 4. CDR3 length equals 14 residues. CDR3 sequence (DNA): TGTGCCAGCAGTCGGCTAGCGGGTTCCTACGAGCAGTACGTC. Its protein product is CASSRLAGSYEQYV.

This chain joins TRBV20-1 and TRBJ2-7, with a tentative D call TRBD2 (5 bases). This CDR3 spans 13 amino acids. Deletions cut 6 bases from V and 3 bases from J, with 15 bases between. Germline V CDR1 and CDR2: DFQATT, SNEGSKA (reference sequence). DNA for the CDR3: TGCAGTGCGGGAGCGGACCCGTACTACGAGCAGTACTTC. Its protein is CSAGADPYYEQYF.

The J gene is TRBJ2-1, the V gene TRBV10-2; 8 bases align to TRBD2. V lost 0 bases and J lost 0; bases outside the gene matches: 4. This CDR3 spans 17 amino acids. CDR1 and CDR2 from the germline V gene are WSHSY and SAAADI. CDR3 coding DNA: TGCGCCAGCAGTGAGTCTAAAAGCGGGAGCTCCTACAATGAGCAGTTCTTC. As protein: CASSESKSGSSYNEQFF.

This clonotype was observed a handful of times. The CDR3 DNA reads as TGTGCCACCAGCCCCGGGACTAGCGGAAGGGAGCAGTACTTC. Encoded protein: CATSPGTSGREQYF. V and J are TRBV15 and TRBJ2-7; 11 bases are shared with TRBD2. The CDR3 is made up of 14 amino acids. The germline gives CDR1 LNHNV, CDR2 YYDKDF (reference sequence). Losses at the gene ends were 5 bases for V and 7 bases for J; bases not matched to a gene: 7.

This clonotype showed up just a few times. The genes are TRBV4-1 and TRBJ2-2; D is undetermined. The germline V gene has CDR1 MGHRA and CDR2 YSYEKL. The germline V and J ends were trimmed by 0 bases and 4 bases, with 9 bases remaining between them. This CDR3 region has 15 residues. The CDR3 DNA follows: TGCGCCAGCAGCCAAGATATCGCGGTCACCGGGGAGCTGTTTTTT. This encodes CASSQDIAVTGELFF.

The genes are TRBV10-3 and TRBJ2-6, with 10 nucleotides matching TRBD1. The germline V gene has CDR1 ENHRY and CDR2 SYGVKD. The V segment lost 6 bases and the J segment 0 bases; nucleotides outside the gene matches: 5. The CDR3 contains 17 residues. CDR3 loop: CAIRPGQGSSGANVLTF. DNA of the CDR3: TGTGCCATCAGACCGGGACAGGGGTCCTCTGGGGCCAACGTCCTGACTTTC.

This clonotype was seen a handful of times. The chain recombines TRBV2 with TRBJ2-7; D is ambiguous. The CDR3 is made up of 10 amino acids. CDR1 is SNHLY, CDR2 FYNNEI, per germline. The V end was cut by 6 bases, the J end by 6 bases, with 6 bases between. CDR3 loop: CASSSSEQYF. Here the CDR3 DNA reads TGTGCCAGCAGCTCGAGCGAGCAGTACTTC. Complete variable domain (other parts from reference TRBV2 and TRBJ2-7): EPEVTQTPSHQVTQMGQEVILRCVPISNHLYFYWYRQILGQKVEFLVSFYNNEISEKSEIFDDQFSVERPDGSNFTLKIRSTKLEDSAMYFCASSSSEQYFGPGTRLTVT.

This clonotype was seen more than once but under ten times. V and J are TRBV29-1 and TRBJ2-2; no reliable D call. Trimming took 7 bases from V and 8 from J, leaving 20 bases between them. CDR1 and CDR2 from the germline V gene are SQVTM and ANQGSEA. The CDR3 covers 14 residues. This CDR3 reads CSALGAIQRGELFF. For the CDR3, the DNA is TGCAGCGCCCTAGGTGCTATCCAAAGAGGGGAGCTGTTTTTT.

The V call is TRBV10-3, the J call TRBJ2-7; D gene uncertain. The CDR3 consists of 15 residues. Germline V gene lookup returns CDR1 ENHRY and CDR2 SYGVKD. The V end was cut by 0 bases, the J end by 1 base, with 10 bases between. The CDR3 spells CAISESGGESYEQYF. Written as DNA, the CDR3 is TGTGCCATCAGTGAGTCGGGCGGAGAGTCCTACGAGCAGTACTTC.

This chain joins TRBV28 and TRBJ2-7; tentatively, D is TRBD2 (5 bases). This CDR3 is built from 15 residues. Trimming stripped 5 bases from V and 0 bases from J, with 14 bases between. CDR1 and CDR2 from the germline V gene are MDHEN and SYDVKM. The CDR3 region is CASSGLDPISYEQYF. The CDR3 DNA reads TGTGCCAGCAGTGGACTCGACCCAATCTCCTACGAGCAGTACTTC.

This clonotype was observed a few times. V is TRBV7-9 and J is TRBJ1-4; no firm D call. V lost 2 bases to trimming and J lost 14 bases, with 12 bases between them. This CDR3 comprises 12 residues. Germline V gene data show CDR1 as SEHNR and CDR2 as FQNEAQ (reference sequence). CDR3 residues: CASSLSVGKLFF. The CDR3 region has the DNA TGTGCCAGCAGCTTATCGGTAGGTAAGCTGTTTTTT.

CDR3 region: CASSLGLVGRSVWFF. The CDR3 nucleotides are TGTGCCAGCAGCCTAGGGTTAGTTGGCAGGTCCGTTTGGTTCTTC. This chain uses TRBV7-2 with TRBJ2-1, with D hard to call. V lost 5 bases and J 15 bases, leaving 26 bases between the germline ends. There are 15 residues in the CDR3. Germline values: CDR1 SGHTA, CDR2 FQGNSA.

This clonotype was observed a few times. The genes are TRBV12-3 or TRBV12-4 and TRBJ2-1; 10 bases map to TRBD1. CDR3 length: 16 amino acids. J lost 4 bases, V lost 5 bases, and 8 bases had no gene match. The CDR3 sequence is CASSPPGTGAYNEQFF. Here the CDR3 DNA reads TGTGCCAGCAGTCCCCCGGGGACAGGGGCTTACAATGAGCAGTTCTTC.

The V gene is TRBV10-3, the J gene TRBJ2-3; 9 bases map to TRBD2. There are 16 residues in the CDR3. V was pared by 3 bases and J by 4 bases, with 8 bases of the junction left unmatched. Looked up from germline, CDR1 is ENHRY and CDR2 is SYGVKD. CDR3 loop: CAISDAGGPSADTQYF. The CDR3 region has the DNA TGTGCCATCAGTGATGCGGGAGGGCCATCCGCAGATACGCAGTATTTT.

This clonotype was detected only a few times. This chain uses TRBV12-3 or TRBV12-4 with TRBJ2-5, with a tentative D call TRBD2 (8 bases). CDR3 length equals 15 residues. Trimming left V 6 bases short and J 6 bases short, with 20 bases between. The CDR3 nucleotides are TGTGCCAGCAGGGGCCCCGGGACTAGGGGGCAGACCCAGTACTTC. This encodes CASRGPGTRGQTQYF.

This clonotype has more than one count but fewer than ten. J is TRBJ2-4 and V is TRBV20-1, with D hard to call. The CDR3 has 14 amino acids. With 0 bases removed from V and 3 bases from J, the gap between germline ends came to 9 bases. Germline CDR1 reads DFQATT; CDR2 reads SNEGSKA (reference sequence). CDR3 protein: CSAREHGGKNIQYF. The CDR3 coding sequence is TGCAGTGCTAGAGAACATGGCGGCAAAAACATTCAGTACTTC.

Many counts were recorded for this clonotype. This rearrangement joins TRBV12-3 or TRBV12-4 to TRBJ2-3, with unresolved D. Trimming removed 6 bases at V and 1 base at J, with 14 bases between. There are 15 residues in the CDR3. This CDR3 reads CASSPRALGTDTQYF. The CDR3 coding sequence is TGTGCCAGCAGCCCCCGGGCCCTTGGCACAGATACGCAGTATTTT.

This clonotype was picked up a small number of times. The gene calls are TRBV9 and TRBJ2-7; no clear D. CDR3 length: 14 residues. Per the germline V gene, CDR1 is SGDLS and CDR2 is YYNGEE. V lost 1 base to trimming and J lost 3 bases, with 11 bases between them. The CDR3 spells CASSVSDSSYEQYF. As DNA, the CDR3 is TGTGCCAGCAGCGTATCGGATAGCAGCTACGAGCAGTACTTC.

The chain uses TRBV19 and TRBJ2-1; 8 bases line up with TRBD2. Trimming at V came to 4 bases and at J to 2 bases, leaving 7 bases not matched to a gene. The CDR3 contains 16 residues. Germline CDR1 is LNHDA and CDR2 is SQIVND (reference sequence). The CDR3 region is CASSRVSGATYNEQFF. DNA for the CDR3: TGTGCCAGTAGTAGAGTTAGCGGGGCTACCTACAATGAGCAGTTCTTC.

This clonotype was observed at least ten times. The gene calls are TRBV12-3 or TRBV12-4 and TRBJ1-5, with D possibly being TRBD1 (5 bases). The CDR3 has 15 residues. Trimming left V 5 bases short and J 2 bases short, with 13 bases between. CDR3 residues: CASSLTGGGNQPQHF. DNA for the CDR3: TGTGCCAGCAGTCTAACCGGGGGTGGCAATCAGCCCCAGCATTTT.

This clonotype was recorded a few times. The chain employs TRBV20-1 and TRBJ2-3, with TRBD2 identical over 11 bases. Trimming cost V 5 bases and J 4 bases; bases outside gene matches: 11. The CDR3 totals 16 residues. Germline assignment: CDR1 DFQATT and CDR2 SNEGSKA (reference sequence). The CDR3 here is CSADVSGRAFPDTQYF. CDR3 in DNA: TGCAGTGCTGACGTTAGCGGGAGGGCCTTCCCAGATACGCAGTATTTT.

The chain links TRBV29-1 to TRBJ2-1, with D possibly being TRBD1 (6 bases). The CDR3 runs to 15 residues. Germline CDR1 SQVTM, CDR2 ANQGSEA. Trimming stripped 2 bases from V and 3 bases from J, with 14 bases between. Here the CDR3 reads CSVEFPDSSYNEQFF. In nucleotides, the CDR3 is TGCAGCGTTGAATTCCCGGACAGCAGCTACAATGAGCAGTTCTTC.

This clonotype showed up many times. The chain couples TRBV27 to TRBJ1-6; TRBD1 is a possible D gene (6 bases). Germline V lookup: CDR1 MNHEY, CDR2 SMNVEV (reference sequence). V lost 2 bases, J lost 4 bases, and 6 bases lay in between. The length of the CDR3 is 14 residues. CDR3 region: CASSLTGYNSPLHF. For the CDR3, the DNA is TGTGCCAGCAGTTTAACAGGGTATAATTCACCCCTCCACTTT.

The chain couples TRBV12-3 or TRBV12-4 to TRBJ1-5; TRBD1 matches at 10 bases. V gave up 4 bases and J gave up 8 bases; unmatched junction bases: 2. The CDR3 spans 13 residues. In DNA, the CDR3 is TGTGCCAGCAGTTCGGACAGGGGGAAGCCCCAGCATTTT. Its translation is CASSSDRGKPQHF.

This chain connects TRBV3-1 to TRBJ1-2, with D possibly being TRBD1 (5 bases). Germline-derived CDR1 and CDR2 are LGHDT and YNNKEL (reference sequence). The CDR3 runs to 16 residues. Trimming left V 1 base short and J 4 bases short, with 16 bases between. CDR3 sequence: CASSQASQVFGYGYTF. The CDR3 nucleotides are TGTGCCAGCAGCCAAGCGTCACAGGTTTTTGGCTATGGCTACACCTTC.

The chain joins TRBV12-3 or TRBV12-4 to TRBJ2-3; tentative D call: TRBD2 (5 bases). This CDR3 is 15 amino acids long. Trimming pared 6 bases from V and 3 bases from J, leaving 16 bases between. The CDR3 nucleotides read TGTGCCAGCAGGCAAACTAGAATAGGGACAGATACGCAGTATTTT. The encoded protein is CASRQTRIGTDTQYF.

The rearrangement uses TRBV7-8 and TRBJ2-5; no clear D gene. V dropped 5 bases and J dropped 1 base, with 11 bases sitting between them. From germline, CDR1 is SGHVS and CDR2 FQNEAQ. CDR3 length: 14 residues. The CDR3 DNA sequence: TGTGCCAGCAGCAACCGACGGTCCCAAGAGACCCAGTACTTC. It yields the protein CASSNRRSQETQYF.

V usage is TRBV15 and J usage is TRBJ2-1, with unresolved D. The CDR3 is 15 amino acids. V gave up 1 base and J gave up 1 base, with 8 bases separating them. Per the germline V gene, CDR1 is LNHNV and CDR2 is YYDKDF (reference sequence). CDR3 in DNA: TGTGCCACCAGCAGAGTAGGAGTTTCCTACAATGAGCAGTTCTTC. Its protein is CATSRVGVSYNEQFF.